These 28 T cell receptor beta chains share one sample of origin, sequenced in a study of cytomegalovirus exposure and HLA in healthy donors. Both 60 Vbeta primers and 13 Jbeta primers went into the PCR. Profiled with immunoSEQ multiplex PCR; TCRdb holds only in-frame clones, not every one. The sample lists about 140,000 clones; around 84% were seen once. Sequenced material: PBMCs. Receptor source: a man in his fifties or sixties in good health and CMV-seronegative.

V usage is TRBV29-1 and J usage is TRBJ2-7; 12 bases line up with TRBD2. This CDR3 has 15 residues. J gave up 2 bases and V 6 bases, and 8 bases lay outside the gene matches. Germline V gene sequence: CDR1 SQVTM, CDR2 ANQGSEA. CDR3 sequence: CSVVGLAGNTYEQYF. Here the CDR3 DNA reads TGCAGCGTCGTTGGACTAGCGGGGAACACCTACGAGCAGTACTTC.

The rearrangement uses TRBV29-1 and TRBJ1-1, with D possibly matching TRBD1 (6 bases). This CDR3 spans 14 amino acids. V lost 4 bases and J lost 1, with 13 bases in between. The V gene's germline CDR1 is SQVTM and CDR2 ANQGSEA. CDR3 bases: TGCAGCGTTGTGAGGGGGACGGCGAACACTGAAGCTTTCTTT. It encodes CSVVRGTANTEAFF.

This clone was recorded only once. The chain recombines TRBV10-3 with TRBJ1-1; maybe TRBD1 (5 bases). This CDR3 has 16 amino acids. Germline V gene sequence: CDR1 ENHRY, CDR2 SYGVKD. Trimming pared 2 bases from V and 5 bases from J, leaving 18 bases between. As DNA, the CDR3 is TGTGCCATCAGTGAGCCCTCAGGGAGGAGGAATACTGAAGCTTTCTTT. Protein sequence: CAISEPSGRRNTEAFF.

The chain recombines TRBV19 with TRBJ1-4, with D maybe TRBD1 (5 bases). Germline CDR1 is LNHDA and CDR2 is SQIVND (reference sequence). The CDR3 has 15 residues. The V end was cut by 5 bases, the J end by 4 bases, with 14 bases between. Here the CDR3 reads CASSLTGGNNEKLFF. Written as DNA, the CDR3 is TGTGCCAGTAGTCTTACGGGGGGGAATAATGAAAAACTGTTTTTT.

CDR3: CASSETMGSTEAFF. The CDR3, as DNA: TGTGCCAGCAGTGAAACGATGGGGAGCACTGAAGCTTTCTTT. This chain connects TRBV6-1 to TRBJ1-1; D unclear. Trimming removed 2 bases at V and 4 bases at J, with 11 bases between. Germline V gives CDR1 MNHNS, CDR2 SASEGT. The CDR3 sequence is 14 residues long.

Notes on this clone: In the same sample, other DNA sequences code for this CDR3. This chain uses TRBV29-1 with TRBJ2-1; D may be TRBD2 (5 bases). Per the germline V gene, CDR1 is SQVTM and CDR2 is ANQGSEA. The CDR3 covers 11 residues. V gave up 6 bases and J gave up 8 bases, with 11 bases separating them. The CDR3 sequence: CSVDRRDEQFF. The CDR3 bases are TGCAGCGTGGACCGGCGGGATGAGCAGTTCTTC.

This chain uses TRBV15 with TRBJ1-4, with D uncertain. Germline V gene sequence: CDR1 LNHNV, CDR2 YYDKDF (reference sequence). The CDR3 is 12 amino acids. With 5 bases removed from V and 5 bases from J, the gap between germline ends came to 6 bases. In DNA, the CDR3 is TGTGCCACCAGCTTCCGGAATGAAAAACTGTTTTTT. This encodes CATSFRNEKLFF.

CDR3 residues: CASSRQGATEAFF. The DNA of the CDR3 is TGTGCCAGCAGTCGACAGGGGGCCACTGAAGCTTTCTTT. The chain has TRBV2 and TRBJ1-1, with 10 positions matching TRBD1. Germline V lookup: CDR1 SNHLY, CDR2 FYNNEI. This CDR3 contains 13 residues. The V gene end was trimmed by 5 bases and the J gene end by 4 bases; junction bases not matched to a gene: 1.

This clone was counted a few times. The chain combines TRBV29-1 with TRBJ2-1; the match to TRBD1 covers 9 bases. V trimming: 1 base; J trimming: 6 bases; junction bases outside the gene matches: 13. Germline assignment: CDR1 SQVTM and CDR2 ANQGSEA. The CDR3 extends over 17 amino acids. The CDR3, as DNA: TGCAGCGTTGAAGGTGCGGAGTTGGACAGGGGCGGCAATGAGCAGTTCTTC. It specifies CSVEGAELDRGGNEQFF.

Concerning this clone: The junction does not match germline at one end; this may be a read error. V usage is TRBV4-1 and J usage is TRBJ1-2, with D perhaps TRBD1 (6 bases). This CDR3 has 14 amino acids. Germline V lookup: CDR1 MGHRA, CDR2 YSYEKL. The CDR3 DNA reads TGCACCAGCAGCCAACCGGACAGTCGGTATGGCTACACCTTC. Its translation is CTSSQPDSRYGYTF.

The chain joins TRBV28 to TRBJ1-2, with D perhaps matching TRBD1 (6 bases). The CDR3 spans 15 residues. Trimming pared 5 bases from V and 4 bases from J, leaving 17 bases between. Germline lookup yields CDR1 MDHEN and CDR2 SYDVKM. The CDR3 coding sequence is TGTGCCAGCAGTACCGGGGGCGGGGGAGGCTATGGCTACACCTTC. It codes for CASSTGGGGGYGYTF.

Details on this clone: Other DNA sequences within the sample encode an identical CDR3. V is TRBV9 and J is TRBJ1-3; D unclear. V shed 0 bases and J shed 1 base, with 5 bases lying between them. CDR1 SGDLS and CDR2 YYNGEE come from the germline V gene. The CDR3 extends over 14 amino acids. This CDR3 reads CASSVGSSGNTIYF. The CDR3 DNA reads TGTGCCAGCAGCGTAGGCAGTTCTGGAAACACCATATATTTT.

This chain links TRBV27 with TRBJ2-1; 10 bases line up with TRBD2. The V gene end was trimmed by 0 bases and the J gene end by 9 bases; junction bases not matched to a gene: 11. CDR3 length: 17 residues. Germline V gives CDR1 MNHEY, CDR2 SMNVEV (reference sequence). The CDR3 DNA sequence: TGTGCCAGCAGTTTATCCCCTACTAGCGGGGCCATTGGTGAGCAGTTCTTC. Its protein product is CASSLSPTSGAIGEQFF.

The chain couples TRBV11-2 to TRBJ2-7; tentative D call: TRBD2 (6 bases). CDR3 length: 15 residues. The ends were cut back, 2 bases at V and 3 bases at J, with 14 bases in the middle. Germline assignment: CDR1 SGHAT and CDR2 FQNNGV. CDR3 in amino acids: CASSLSSGLRYEQYF. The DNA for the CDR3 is TGTGCCAGCAGCTTAAGTTCCGGACTACGCTACGAGCAGTACTTC.

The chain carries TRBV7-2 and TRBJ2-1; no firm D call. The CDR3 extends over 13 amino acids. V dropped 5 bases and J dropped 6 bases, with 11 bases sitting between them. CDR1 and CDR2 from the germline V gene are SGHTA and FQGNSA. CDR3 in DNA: TGTGCCAGCAGCGCCATCAGTCGCAATGAGCAGTTCTTC. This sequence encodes CASSAISRNEQFF.

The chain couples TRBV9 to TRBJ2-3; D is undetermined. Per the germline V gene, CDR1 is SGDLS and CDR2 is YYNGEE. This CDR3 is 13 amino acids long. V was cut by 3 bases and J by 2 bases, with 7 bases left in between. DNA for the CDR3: TGTGCCAGCAGCGATGGCCCCACAGATACGCAGTATTTT. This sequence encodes CASSDGPTDTQYF.

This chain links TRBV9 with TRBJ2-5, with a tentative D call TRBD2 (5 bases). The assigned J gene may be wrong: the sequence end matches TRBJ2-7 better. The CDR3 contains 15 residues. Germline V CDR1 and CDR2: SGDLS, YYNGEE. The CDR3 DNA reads TGTGCCAGCAGCCCCCGCGGAACAAAGGGAGACGAGCAGTACTTC. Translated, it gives CASSPRGTKGDEQYF.

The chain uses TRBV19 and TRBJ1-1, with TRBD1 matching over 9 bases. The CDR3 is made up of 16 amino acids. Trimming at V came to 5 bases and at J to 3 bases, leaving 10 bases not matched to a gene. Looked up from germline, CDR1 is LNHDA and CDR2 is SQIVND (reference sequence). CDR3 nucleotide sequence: TGTGCCAGTAGTCGGCAGGACAGGGGAGTTGACACTGAAGCTTTCTTT. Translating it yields CASSRQDRGVDTEAFF.

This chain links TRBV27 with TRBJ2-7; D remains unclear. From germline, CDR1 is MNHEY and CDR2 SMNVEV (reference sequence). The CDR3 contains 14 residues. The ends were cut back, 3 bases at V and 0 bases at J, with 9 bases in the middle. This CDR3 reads CASSFPFFSYEQYF. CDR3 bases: TGTGCCAGCAGTTTCCCCTTCTTCTCCTACGAGCAGTACTTC.

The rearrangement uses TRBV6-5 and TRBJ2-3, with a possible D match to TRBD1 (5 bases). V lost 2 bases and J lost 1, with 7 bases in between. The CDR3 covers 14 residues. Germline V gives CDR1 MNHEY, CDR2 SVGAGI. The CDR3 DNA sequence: TGTGCCAGCAGTTACGACAGCCGCACAGATACGCAGTATTTT. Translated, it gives CASSYDSRTDTQYF.

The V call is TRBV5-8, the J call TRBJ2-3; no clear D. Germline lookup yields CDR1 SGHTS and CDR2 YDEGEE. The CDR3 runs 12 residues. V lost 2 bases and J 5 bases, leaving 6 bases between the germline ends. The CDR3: CASSFGVDTQYF. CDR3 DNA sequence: TGTGCCAGCAGCTTCGGTGTAGATACGCAGTATTTT.

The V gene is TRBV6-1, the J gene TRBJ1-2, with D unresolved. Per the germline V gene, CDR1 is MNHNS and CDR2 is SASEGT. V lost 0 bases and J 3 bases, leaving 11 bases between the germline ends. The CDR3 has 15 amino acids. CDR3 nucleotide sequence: TGTGCCAGCAGTGAAGCGGGAGTGTGGGACTATGGCTACACCTTC. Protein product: CASSEAGVWDYGYTF.

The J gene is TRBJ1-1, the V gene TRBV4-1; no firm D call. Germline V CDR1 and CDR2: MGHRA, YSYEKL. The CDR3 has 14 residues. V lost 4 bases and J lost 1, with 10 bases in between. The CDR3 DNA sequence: TGCGCCAGCAGCCGCGATCGAAAGAACACTGAAGCTTTCTTT. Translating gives CASSRDRKNTEAFF.

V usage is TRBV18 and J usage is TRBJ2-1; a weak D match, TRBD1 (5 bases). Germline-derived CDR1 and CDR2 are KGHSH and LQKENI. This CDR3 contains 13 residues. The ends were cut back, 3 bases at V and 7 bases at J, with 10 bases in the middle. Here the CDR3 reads CASSPNAGNEQFF. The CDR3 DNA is TGTGCCAGCTCACCCAATGCAGGGAATGAGCAGTTCTTC.

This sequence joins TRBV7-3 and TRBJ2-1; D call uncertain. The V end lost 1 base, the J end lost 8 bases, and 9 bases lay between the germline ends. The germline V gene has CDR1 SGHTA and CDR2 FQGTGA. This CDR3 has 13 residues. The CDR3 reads CASSLIEEHEQFF. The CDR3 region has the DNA TGTGCCAGCAGCTTAATTGAAGAGCATGAGCAGTTCTTC.

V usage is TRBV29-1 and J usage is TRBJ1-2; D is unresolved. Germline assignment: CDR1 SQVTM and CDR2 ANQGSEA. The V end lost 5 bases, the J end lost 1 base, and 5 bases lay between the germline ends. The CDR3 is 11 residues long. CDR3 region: CSVQVNYGYTF. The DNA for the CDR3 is TGCAGCGTTCAGGTTAACTATGGCTACACCTTC.

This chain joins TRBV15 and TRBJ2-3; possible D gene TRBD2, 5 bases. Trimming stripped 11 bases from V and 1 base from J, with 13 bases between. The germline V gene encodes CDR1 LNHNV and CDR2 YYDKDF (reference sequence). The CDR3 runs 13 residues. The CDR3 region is CASRASGTDTQYF. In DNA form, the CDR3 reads TGTGCCTCGAGGGCCTCTGGCACAGATACGCAGTATTTT. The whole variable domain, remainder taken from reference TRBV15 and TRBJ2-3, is DAMVIQNPRYQVTQFGKPVTLSCSQTLNHNVMYWYQQKSSQAPKLLFHYYDKDFNNEADTPDNFQSRRPNTSFCFLDIRSPGLGDTAMYLCASRASGTDTQYFGPGTRLTVL.

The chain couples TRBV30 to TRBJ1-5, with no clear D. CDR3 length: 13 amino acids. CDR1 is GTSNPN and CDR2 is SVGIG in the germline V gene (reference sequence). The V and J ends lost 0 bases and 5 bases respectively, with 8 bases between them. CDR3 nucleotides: TGTGCCTGGAGTGTACAGCAGTATCAGCCCCAGCATTTT. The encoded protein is CAWSVQQYQPQHF. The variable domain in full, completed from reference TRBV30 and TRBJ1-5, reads SQTIHQWPATLVQPVGSPLSLECTVEGTSNPNLYWYRQAAGRGLQLLFYSVGIGQISSEVPQNLSASRPQDRQFILSSKKLLLSDSGFYLCAWSVQQYQPQHFGDGTRLSIL.